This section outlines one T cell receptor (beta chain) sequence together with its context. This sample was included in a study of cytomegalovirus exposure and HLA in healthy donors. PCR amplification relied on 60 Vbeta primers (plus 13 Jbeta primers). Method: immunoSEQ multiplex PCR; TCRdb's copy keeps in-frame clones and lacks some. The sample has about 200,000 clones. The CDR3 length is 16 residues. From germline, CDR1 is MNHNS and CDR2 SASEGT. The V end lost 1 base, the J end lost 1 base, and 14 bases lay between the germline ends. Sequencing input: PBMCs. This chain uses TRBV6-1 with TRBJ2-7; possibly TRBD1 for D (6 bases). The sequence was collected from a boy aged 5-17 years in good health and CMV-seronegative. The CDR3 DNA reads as TGTGCCAGCAGTGAAGAGAGGACAGCATGGTCCTACGAGCAGTACTTC. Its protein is CASSEERTAWSYEQYF.